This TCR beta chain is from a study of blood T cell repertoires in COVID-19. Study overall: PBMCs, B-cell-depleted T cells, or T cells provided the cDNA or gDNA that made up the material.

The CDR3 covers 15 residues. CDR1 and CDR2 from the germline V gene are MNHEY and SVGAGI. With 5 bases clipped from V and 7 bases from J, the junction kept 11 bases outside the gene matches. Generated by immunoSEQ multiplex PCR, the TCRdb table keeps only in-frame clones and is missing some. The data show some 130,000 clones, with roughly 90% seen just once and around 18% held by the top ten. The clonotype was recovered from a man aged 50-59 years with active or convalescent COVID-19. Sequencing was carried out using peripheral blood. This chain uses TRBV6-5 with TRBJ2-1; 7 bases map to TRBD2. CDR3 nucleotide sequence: TGTGCCAGCAGTAGAAGGAGGGAGGGCGTGAATGAGCAGTTCTTC. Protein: CASSRRREGVNEQFF.